The 20 T cell receptor beta chains presented below share a single source sample, sequenced in a study of cytomegalovirus exposure and HLA in healthy donors. PCR used 60 Vbeta primers and 13 Jbeta primers. TCRdb's copy holds only in-frame clones and misses some; the assay was immunoSEQ multiplex PCR. There are fewer than 90,000 clones in the sample; roughly 80% occur only once, and 10% lies in the top ten. Input material: PBMCs. These receptors were taken from a man aged 25-40 years in good health and CMV-seropositive.

This clone was seen more than once but under ten times. This chain connects TRBV7-6 to TRBJ2-7; 9 nucleotides line up with TRBD1. V was pared by 5 bases and J by 3 bases, with 5 bases of the junction left unmatched. The germline gives CDR1 SGHVS, CDR2 FNYEAQ. The CDR3 totals 14 residues. Here the CDR3 DNA reads TGTGCCAGCAGCCCTGGGACAGGGCTCTACGAGCAGTACTTC. Translation: CASSPGTGLYEQYF.

V is TRBV5-1 and J is TRBJ2-1; a possible D gene is TRBD1 (5 bases). CDR1 and CDR2 (germline): SGHRS, YFSETQ. V shed 3 bases and J shed 9 bases, with 10 bases lying between them. The CDR3 totals 12 residues. This CDR3 is CASSYSQGEQFF. The CDR3 DNA reads TGCGCCAGCAGCTACTCCCAGGGTGAGCAGTTCTTC.

The rearrangement uses TRBV30 and TRBJ1-1; maybe TRBD1 (6 bases). CDR1 and CDR2 (germline): GTSNPN, SVGIG (reference sequence). Trimming took 1 base from V and 1 from J, leaving 16 bases between them. This CDR3 has 16 amino acids. This CDR3 reads CAWSAYADSRNTEAFF. CDR3 nucleotide sequence: TGTGCCTGGAGTGCGTACGCGGACAGTAGGAACACTGAAGCTTTCTTT.

CDR3 nucleotides: TGTGCCAGCAGCTTGGTAGTTGCGGGGGAGGAGACCCAGTACTTC. It encodes CASSLVVAGEETQYF. The V gene is TRBV5-6, the J gene TRBJ2-5, with 7 bases aligning to TRBD2. Per germline, CDR1 SGHDT and CDR2 YYEEEE. The CDR3 spans 15 residues. V shed 0 bases, J shed 5 bases, and the junction held 7 bases outside the gene matches.

The rearrangement links TRBV2 to TRBJ2-1; D gene unclear. V was pared by 6 bases and J by 3 bases, with 18 bases between. Looked up from germline, CDR1 is SNHLY and CDR2 is FYNNEI. The CDR3 runs to 16 residues. CDR3 region: CASRLTVKAVYNEQFF. The CDR3 nucleotides read TGTGCCAGCAGGCTAACTGTTAAGGCGGTCTACAATGAGCAGTTCTTC.

The rearrangement uses TRBV6-4 and TRBJ1-2; 9 nucleotides line up with TRBD1. The V gene end was trimmed by 1 base and the J gene end by 6 bases; junction bases not matched to a gene: 6. CDR3 length: 15 residues. CDR1 is MRHNA and CDR2 is SNTAGT in the germline V gene. This CDR3 reads CASSDFPGTGNGYTF. The CDR3 DNA reads as TGTGCCAGCAGTGACTTCCCCGGGACAGGGAATGGCTACACCTTC.

The chain uses TRBV28 and TRBJ2-7, with 10 bases aligning to TRBD2. CDR3 length equals 15 residues. Germline trimming cut 6 bases from V and 1 base from J; bases unmatched to any gene: 6. The germline gives CDR1 MDHEN, CDR2 SYDVKM. CDR3 sequence reads: CASSTGTSASYEQYF. For the CDR3, the DNA is TGTGCCAGCAGCACCGGGACTAGCGCGTCCTACGAGCAGTACTTC.

This sequence joins TRBV7-6 and TRBJ1-4, with D possibly being TRBD1 (5 bases). The CDR3 runs to 15 residues. Trimming shortened V by 3 bases and J by 0 bases, and 8 bases separated the two germline ends. Germline CDR1 is SGHVS and CDR2 is FNYEAQ. The CDR3, as DNA: TGTGCCAGCAGCTTCTCAGGGTCAACTAATGAAAAACTGTTTTTT. This codes for CASSFSGSTNEKLFF.

The J gene is TRBJ2-7, the V gene TRBV28, with a tentative D call TRBD2 (6 bases). V was pared by 6 bases and J by 1 base, with 7 bases between. Germline lookup yields CDR1 MDHEN and CDR2 SYDVKM. CDR3 length equals 12 residues. The DNA for the CDR3 is TGTGCCAGCAGCGGAGGGTCCTACGAGCAGTACTTC. Amino acid sequence: CASSGGSYEQYF.

The chain is built from TRBV5-4 and TRBJ2-7, with TRBD2 matching 7 bases. Germline V CDR1 and CDR2: SGHNT, YYREEE (reference sequence). The length of the CDR3 is 16 residues. V shed 1 base, J shed 2 bases, and the junction held 9 bases outside the gene matches. CDR3: CASSLYLGGAAYEQYF. CDR3 sequence (DNA): TGTGCCAGCAGCTTGTATTTGGGAGGGGCGGCCTACGAGCAGTACTTC.

The rearrangement links TRBV7-9 to TRBJ2-5, with 9 bases aligning to TRBD2. The CDR3 spans 15 residues. Germline V gene sequence: CDR1 SEHNR, CDR2 FQNEAQ (reference sequence). The J segment lost 3 bases and the V segment lost 2 bases, leaving 4 bases of the junction unmatched. The chain's CDR3 is CASSLQRGVKETQYF. The DNA of the CDR3 is TGTGCCAGCAGCTTACAGCGGGGGGTTAAAGAGACCCAGTACTTC.

This clone was detected a few times. The chain employs TRBV30 and TRBJ2-1, with D tentatively TRBD2 (6 bases). The CDR3 consists of 12 residues. V was trimmed by 3 bases and J by 9 bases, leaving 12 bases between them. Looked up from germline, CDR1 is GTSNPN and CDR2 is SVGIG (reference sequence). CDR3 coding DNA: TGTGCCTGGAGAGGACTAACTTTTGAGCAGTTCTTC. Translating it yields CAWRGLTFEQFF.

The J gene is TRBJ2-7, the V gene TRBV5-1, with D possibly TRBD1 on 6 matching bases. V was cut by 3 bases and J by 0 bases, with 10 bases left in between. Germline-derived CDR1 and CDR2 are SGHRS and YFSETQ. The CDR3 loop spans 14 amino acids. The CDR3 loop is CASSSQGSSYEQYF. The CDR3 coding sequence is TGCGCCAGCAGCTCCCAGGGGAGCTCCTACGAGCAGTACTTC.

The J gene is TRBJ1-5, the V gene TRBV18; 7 positions agree with TRBD1. The CDR3 length is 16 residues. Germline V gene data show CDR1 as KGHSH and CDR2 as LQKENI. Trimming cost V 3 bases and J 0 bases; bases outside gene matches: 5. The CDR3 loop is CASSPGTVSSNQPQHF. CDR3 sequence (DNA): TGTGCCAGCTCACCTGGGACAGTGAGTAGCAATCAGCCCCAGCATTTT.

The chain employs TRBV7-6 and TRBJ1-4; weak D call: TRBD1 (6 bases). The CDR3 has 12 residues. Germline V gene lookup returns CDR1 SGHVS and CDR2 FNYEAQ. V was pared by 9 bases and J by 5 bases, with 10 bases between. In DNA, the CDR3 is TGTGCCAGTTGGACAGACAATGAAAAACTGTTTTTT. Residues: CASWTDNEKLFF.

V gene TRBV6-1 combines with J gene TRBJ2-7, with 10 bases aligning to TRBD1. Per the germline V gene, CDR1 is MNHNS and CDR2 is SASEGT. The CDR3 contains 15 residues. The trim removed 1 base at V and 3 bases at J, leaving 3 bases unmatched. The CDR3 nucleotides are TGTGCCAGCAGTGAAGGGGGACAGGGGCTCTACGAGCAGTACTTC. Translation gives CASSEGGQGLYEQYF.

The chain carries TRBV9 and TRBJ2-5; 8 positions match TRBD2. V was clipped by 3 bases and J by 1 base; unmatched bases: 5. In germline, CDR1 is SGDLS, CDR2 YYNGEE. The CDR3 loop spans 15 amino acids. The CDR3 is CASSGGTSIQETQYF. In DNA form, the CDR3 reads TGTGCCAGCAGCGGCGGGACTAGTATCCAAGAGACCCAGTACTTC.

This chain uses TRBV19 with TRBJ2-7, with 9 bases that match TRBD1. The junction had 12 bases not matched to a gene; V was cut back by 8 bases and J by 7 bases. Germline CDR1 and CDR2: LNHDA and SQIVND (reference sequence). The CDR3 totals 14 residues. For the CDR3, the DNA is TGTGCCAGTTCGGGAAGACAGGGGGTGTGGGAGCAGTACTTC. It translates to CASSGRQGVWEQYF.

The chain carries TRBV29-1 and TRBJ2-3, with D possibly being TRBD1 (6 bases). CDR1 and CDR2 (germline): SQVTM, ANQGSEA. The CDR3 has 15 residues. V was clipped by 7 bases and J by 6 bases, with 23 bases between them. The CDR3 loop is CSARPHDRSGDTQYF. The DNA of the CDR3 is TGCAGCGCCCGACCCCACGACAGGTCGGGGGATACGCAGTATTTT.

The sample holds one count of this clone. This chain links TRBV15 with TRBJ1-2, with D possibly being TRBD1 (6 bases). This CDR3 is built from 16 residues. The V and J ends lost 0 bases and 7 bases respectively, with 18 bases between them. Germline assignment: CDR1 LNHNV and CDR2 YYDKDF (reference sequence). CDR3 protein: CATSRDQGGGSGGYTF. The CDR3 DNA follows: TGTGCCACCAGCAGAGACCAGGGAGGGGGTAGTGGTGGCTACACCTTC.